The following is a T cell receptor beta chain sequence with its context. Its antigen is not known. CDR3 length: 15 amino acids. From germline, CDR1 is SNHLY and CDR2 FYNNEI. V lost 4 bases and J lost 7; bases outside the gene matches: 4. The data were taken from a study of T cells in Graves' hyperthyroidism and ophthalmopathy. Regions amplified from RNA transcripts were the TCR beta CDR3 regions. HTBI primers were the set used in a first-round RT-PCR of the TCR CDR3. TCRdb itself ran the multiplex PCR reads through MiXCR, one entry per CDR3 protein. Of approximately 260,000 distinct CDR3 sequences listed, over 12% are singletons. Study-wide results and caveats: In simple terms, a model built on 13 V-J features told ophthalmopathy apart from stable hyperthyroidism. Most thyroid clonotypes that were expanded above 0.001 also turned up in blood.

V and J are TRBV2 and TRBJ1-6; 10 bases line up with TRBD1. Sequenced sample: blood. This receptor was taken from a woman in her fifties or sixties with Graves' hyperthyroidism that later progressed to Graves' ophthalmopathy. The CDR3 region is CASSGQGAGNSPLHF. The CDR3 DNA sequence: TGTGCCAGCAGTGGACAGGGGGCAGGGAATTCACCCCTCCACTTT.